These T cell receptor beta chains were read from a single sample in a study of CD8+ T cells in alopecia areata. TCRdb's copy holds only in-frame clones and misses some; the assay was immunoSEQ multiplex PCR. The sample comprises 150,000 or so clones, roughly 65% of which are singletons, and 0.91% rests with the top ten. Source: CD4+ T cells sorted from blood, taken at week 4, from a patient treated with tofacitinib. Receptor source: a human donor with alopecia areata. Each CDR3 is given with its conserved first and last residue. A D gene is named only where the DNA matches it firmly. The size entry is marked missing in some rows and otherwise reads once, few, many or a size class.

V gene: TRBV13
D gene: -
J gene: TRBJ2-6
clone size: -
CDR3 protein: CASSLGWKVQRANVLTF
CDR3 DNA: TGTGCCAGCAGCTTAGGGTGGAAGGTCCAGAGAGCCAACGTCCTGACTTTC

V gene: TRBV29-1
D gene: -
J gene: TRBJ1-2
clone size: -
CDR3 protein: CSVVSLNYGYTF
CDR3 DNA: TGCAGCGTTGTGTCCCTGAACTATGGCTACACCTTC

V gene: TRBV29-1
D gene: -
J gene: TRBJ1-3
clone size: -
CDR3 protein: CSVVGAGVGNTIYF
CDR3 DNA: TGCAGCGTTGTCGGAGCGGGGGTCGGAAACACCATATATTTT

V gene: TRBV30
D gene: TRBD1
J gene: TRBJ1-3
clone size: -
CDR3 protein: CAFGQARGNTIYF
CDR3 DNA: TGTGCCTTTGGACAGGCCCGTGGAAACACCATATATTTT

V gene: TRBV30
D gene: -
J gene: TRBJ1-2
clone size: -
CDR3 protein: CAWMRDNGYTF
CDR3 DNA: TGTGCCTGGATGCGGGACAATGGCTACACCTTC

V gene: TRBV30
D gene: -
J gene: TRBJ2-3
clone size: -
CDR3 protein: CAWSLLAGADTQYF
CDR3 DNA: TGTGCCTGGAGCCTACTGGCAGGCGCAGATACGCAGTATTTT

V gene: TRBV9
D gene: -
J gene: TRBJ1-3
clone size: -
CDR3 protein: CASSQTDSGNTIYF
CDR3 DNA: TGTGCCAGCAGCCAGACAGATTCTGGAAACACCATATATTTT

V gene: TRBV9
D gene: TRBD2
J gene: TRBJ2-1
clone size: -
CDR3 protein: CASSVAGGPHNEQFF
CDR3 DNA: TGTGCCAGCAGCGTAGCGGGGGGGCCCCACAATGAGCAGTTCTTC

V gene: TRBV30
D gene: -
J gene: TRBJ2-1
clone size: -
CDR3 protein: CAWRPQGGNEQFF
CDR3 DNA: TGTGCCTGGAGACCTCAGGGGGGCAATGAGCAGTTCTTC

V gene: TRBV29-1
D gene: -
J gene: TRBJ2-2
clone size: -
CDR3 protein: CSAGAGAGGELFF
CDR3 DNA: TGCAGCGCTGGAGCAGGGGCGGGCGGGGAGCTGTTTTTT

V gene: TRBV5-6
D gene: -
J gene: TRBJ2-3
clone size: -
CDR3 protein: CASSLGQDTDTQYF
CDR3 DNA: TGTGCCAGCAGCTTGGGGCAGGATACAGATACGCAGTATTTT

V gene: TRBV6-5
D gene: -
J gene: TRBJ2-7
clone size: few
CDR3 protein: CASSYRTSPEQYF
CDR3 DNA: TGTGCCAGCAGTTACCGGACGAGCCCCGAGCAGTACTTC

V gene: TRBV12-5
D gene: -
J gene: TRBJ1-2
clone size: -
CDR3 protein: CASGLVGGYTF
CDR3 DNA: TGTGCTAGTGGTTTGGTAGGCGGCTACACCTTC

V gene: TRBV5-1
D gene: -
J gene: TRBJ1-1
clone size: -
CDR3 protein: CASSLVNGGANTEAFF
CDR3 DNA: TGCGCCAGCAGCCTGGTTAACGGGGGAGCTAACACTGAAGCTTTCTTT

V gene: TRBV29-1
D gene: -
J gene: TRBJ2-7
clone size: -
CDR3 protein: CSVLGSPRRGPSYEQYF
CDR3 DNA: TGCAGCGTCCTCGGTTCCCCCCGCCGGGGGCCCTCCTACGAGCAGTACTTC

V gene: TRBV5-1
D gene: TRBD1
J gene: TRBJ2-2
clone size: -
CDR3 protein: CASTRTGNTGELFF
CDR3 DNA: TGCGCCAGCACCAGGACAGGGAACACCGGGGAGCTGTTTTTT

V gene: TRBV5-1
D gene: -
J gene: TRBJ1-2
clone size: -
CDR3 protein: CASSLGRVDGYTF
CDR3 DNA: TGCGCCAGCAGCTTAGGCCGGGTTGATGGCTACACCTTC

V gene: TRBV7-8
D gene: TRBD2
J gene: TRBJ2-1
clone size: -
CDR3 protein: CASSLAPGLVYEQFF
CDR3 DNA: TGTGCCAGCAGCTTAGCACCGGGACTAGTATATGAGCAGTTCTTC

V gene: TRBV30
D gene: -
J gene: TRBJ2-4
clone size: -
CDR3 protein: CAWSVVQARKYF
CDR3 DNA: TGTGCCTGGAGTGTGGTCCAGGCTCGCAAGTACTTC

V gene: TRBV2
D gene: -
J gene: TRBJ1-5
clone size: -
CDR3 protein: CASRRGGPQHF
CDR3 DNA: TGTGCCAGCAGGAGGGGGGGGCCCCAGCATTTT

V gene: TRBV29-1
D gene: -
J gene: TRBJ2-1
clone size: -
CDR3 protein: CSVLGTSSYNEQFF
CDR3 DNA: TGCAGCGTCCTCGGGACATCCTCCTACAATGAGCAGTTCTTC

V gene: TRBV7-9
D gene: -
J gene: TRBJ1-2
clone size: -
CDR3 protein: CASSPQELHGYTF
CDR3 DNA: TGTGCCAGCAGCCCCCAGGAGTTACATGGCTACACCTTC

V gene: TRBV30
D gene: -
J gene: TRBJ1-5
clone size: once
CDR3 protein: CAWQENSNQPQHF
CDR3 DNA: TGTGCCTGGCAGGAAAATAGCAATCAGCCCCAGCATTTT

V gene: TRBV7-8
D gene: -
J gene: TRBJ1-1
clone size: once
CDR3 protein: CASSFRDEAFF
CDR3 DNA: TGTGCCAGCAGTTTCAGGGACGAAGCTTTCTTT

V gene: TRBV9
D gene: -
J gene: TRBJ2-2
clone size: -
CDR3 protein: CASSVDPNTGELLF
CDR3 DNA: TGTGCCAGCAGCGTAGATCCGAACACCGGGGAGCTGCTTTTT

V gene: TRBV30
D gene: -
J gene: TRBJ1-1
clone size: -
CDR3 protein: CAWSPQVGAEAFF
CDR3 DNA: TGTGCCTGGAGTCCACAGGTAGGGGCTGAAGCTTTCTTT